A selection of T cell receptor beta chains follows, all from one sample in a study of OX40 agonist ivuxolimab in advanced cancers. The method was immunoSEQ multiplex PCR; TCRdb's version includes in-frame clones alone and lacks a portion of them. Of 76,000 or so clones listed, around 85% are singletons. The sequenced sample was CD4+ or CD8+ T cells sorted from blood, obtained in a trial of the OX40 agonist ivuxolimab. The origin of the receptors is an adult with an advanced solid tumor such as melanoma, head and neck, liver or kidney cancer. CDR3s include the opening cysteine and the closing phenylalanine or tryptophan. A D gene is named only where the DNA matches it firmly. Size is omitted from some rows. Given values are once, few, many or a class for expanded clones.

d_call clone_size j_call v_call cdr3_aa cdr3_nt
- - TRBJ1-2 TRBV2 CASSEQLRGYTF TGTGCCAGCAGTGAACAGCTCCGTGGCTACACCTTC
- - TRBJ1-1 TRBV11-2 CASSPRGGPTEAFF TGTGCCAGCAGCCCACGAGGGGGACCCACTGAAGCTTTCTTT
TRBD1 - TRBJ2-7 TRBV30 CAWNRDRGPQEQYF TGTGCCTGGAACCGGGACAGGGGGCCACAGGAGCAGTACTTC
TRBD1 once TRBJ1-4 TRBV19 CASSVGTATEKLFF TGTGCCAGTAGTGTCGGGACAGCTACCGAAAAACTGTTTTTT
- - TRBJ2-7 TRBV6-6 CASSFLTGTRNEQYF TGTGCCAGCAGTTTCCTTACTGGGACGAGGAACGAGCAGTACTTC
- - TRBJ2-3 TRBV2 CASSDPTGADTQYF TGTGCCAGCAGTGATCCCACGGGGGCAGATACGCAGTATTTT
- - TRBJ1-1 TRBV19 CASRTLGGVSTEAFF TGTGCCAGTAGAACTTTAGGGGGGGTGAGCACTGAAGCTTTCTTT
- - TRBJ2-5 TRBV10-2 CASSGGGRVQETQYF TGCGCCAGCAGTGGGGGGGGCAGGGTTCAAGAGACCCAGTACTTC
TRBD2 - TRBJ2-6 TRBV7-3 CASSLSSGGSGANVLTF TGTGCCAGCAGCTTGAGTAGCGGGGGTTCTGGGGCCAACGTCCTGACTTTC
TRBD2 - TRBJ2-7 TRBV6-5 CASSYSPSGITYEQYF TGTGCCAGCAGTTACTCGCCTAGCGGGATTACCTACGAGCAGTACTTC
TRBD1 - TRBJ2-3 TRBV11-3 CASSRGTGSDTQYF TGTGCCAGCAGCCGAGGGACAGGCTCGGATACGCAGTATTTT
- - TRBJ1-1 TRBV18 CASSPGGLREAFF TGTGCCAGCTCACCTGGGGGACTTAGGGAAGCTTTCTTT
TRBD1 - TRBJ1-5 TRBV29-1 CSVHRGPNSNQPQHF TGCAGCGTTCACAGGGGGCCAAATAGCAATCAGCCCCAGCATTTT
TRBD2 - TRBJ2-3 TRBV2 CASSPLLAGVADTQYF TGTGCCAGCAGTCCTCTACTAGCGGGGGTTGCAGATACGCAGTATTTT
- - TRBJ1-1 TRBV5-8 CASSLSWVLGGSEAFF TGTGCCAGCAGCTTGAGTTGGGTTTTAGGGGGGAGTGAAGCTTTCTTT
- - TRBJ2-3 TRBV5-4 CASSSLWGNTDTQYF TGTGCCAGCAGTTCTCTTTGGGGTAACACAGATACGCAGTATTTT
- - TRBJ1-5 TRBV5-5 CASSWGNSLLNQPQHF TGTGCCAGCAGCTGGGGGAACAGCCTCCTCAATCAGCCCCAGCATTTT
TRBD2 - TRBJ2-7 TRBV7-2 CASSPPPEQLAGGVYEQYF TGTGCCAGCAGCCCACCCCCCGAACAACTAGCGGGGGGCGTATACGAGCAGTACTTC
- - TRBJ2-7 TRBV5-4 CASSRVESYEQYF TGTGCCAGCAGCAGGGTGGAGTCCTACGAGCAGTACTTC